This is a list of T cell receptor beta chains from one sample in a study of shared clonotypes between healthy human individuals. TCRdb keeps only in-frame clones here, not all; method: immunoSEQ multiplex PCR. This table has some 1,900,000 clones, about 95% appearing once. The specimen sequenced was naive CD8+ T cells sorted from blood. The receptors derive from a man between 18 and 35 years old in good health. CDR3s include the opening cysteine and the closing phenylalanine or tryptophan. Not all rows give a size; the values are once, few, many and, for expanded clones, a class.

clone_size j_call v_call cdr3_aa
few TRBJ2-1 TRBV4-3 CASSQDPSGSSYNEQFF
. TRBJ1-2 TRBV19 CASSDSFHGYTF
. TRBJ1-2 TRBV19 CASSRQGEWRTYGYTF
. TRBJ2-7 TRBV7-8 CASSSTPAGGTYEQYF
. TRBJ2-2 TRBV4-3 CASSQAVGYGTRTGELFF
. TRBJ1-1 TRBV28 CASSRSSALEAFF
. TRBJ2-5 TRBV7-9 CASSLAMGQEETQYF
once TRBJ2-2 TRBV5-4 CASTEGTGELFF
. TRBJ2-7 TRBV7-9 CASSRPGYEQYF
. TRBJ2-3 TRBV4-1 CASSQELAGGPADTQYF
. TRBJ1-4 TRBV6-5 CASSYSIMGVDEKLFF
. TRBJ2-3 TRBV6-5 CASSYSERRADTQYF
. TRBJ2-2 TRBV7-2 CASSSRLGGYTGELFF
. TRBJ1-1 TRBV27 CASSPTGSATEAFF
. TRBJ2-7 TRBV4-1 CASSQGTGASYEQYF
. TRBJ2-7 TRBV9 CASSPTRVGEQYF
. TRBJ1-1 TRBV27 CASSLRQGGTEAFF
once TRBJ1-2 TRBV29-1 CSVYRERGYGYTF
. TRBJ1-4 TRBV6-5 CASSYSMAGGEKLFF
. TRBJ2-1 TRBV7-8 CASSLRLAGASSYNEQFF
. TRBJ2-2 TRBV10-3 CAISESLGINTGELFF
. TRBJ1-3 TRBV19 CATHLGGISGNTIYF
. TRBJ2-5 TRBV7-8 CASSLEAGIETQYF
. TRBJ2-7 TRBV11-2 CASSLGGENYEQYF
. TRBJ2-3 TRBV4-1 CASSLLVGPDTQYF
. TRBJ1-1 TRBV27 CASTQAPGQMNTEAFF
few TRBJ2-7 TRBV28 CASSFGFPRDWHEQYF